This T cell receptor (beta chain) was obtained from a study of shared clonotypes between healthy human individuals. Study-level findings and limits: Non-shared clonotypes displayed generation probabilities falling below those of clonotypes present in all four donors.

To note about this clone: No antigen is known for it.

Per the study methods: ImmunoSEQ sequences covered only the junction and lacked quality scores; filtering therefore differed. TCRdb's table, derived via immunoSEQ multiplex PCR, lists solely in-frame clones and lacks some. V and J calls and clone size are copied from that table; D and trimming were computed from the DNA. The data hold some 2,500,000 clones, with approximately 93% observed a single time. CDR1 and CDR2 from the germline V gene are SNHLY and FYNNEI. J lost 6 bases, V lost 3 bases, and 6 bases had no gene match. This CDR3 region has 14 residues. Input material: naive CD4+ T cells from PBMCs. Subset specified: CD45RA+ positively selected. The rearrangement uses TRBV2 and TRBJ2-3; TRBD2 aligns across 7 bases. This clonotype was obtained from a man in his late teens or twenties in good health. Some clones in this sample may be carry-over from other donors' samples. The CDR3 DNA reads TGTGCCAGCAGTGAGCGGGGGAGGGTGGATACGCAGTATTTT. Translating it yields CASSERGRVDTQYF. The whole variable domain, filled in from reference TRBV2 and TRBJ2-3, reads EPEVTQTPSHQVTQMGQEVILRCVPISNHLYFYWYRQILGQKVEFLVSFYNNEISEKSEIFDDQFSVERPDGSNFTLKIRSTKLEDSAMYFCASSERGRVDTQYFGPGTRLTVL.